This entry concerns a single TCR beta chain. Its antigen is not identified. With 60 Vbeta and 13 Jbeta primers, the PCR was carried out. Clones were sequenced by immunoSEQ multiplex PCR, and TCRdb holds only the in-frame ones, with some missing. The sample lists about 110,000 clones, 65% to 80% occurring once. The data were taken from a study of cytomegalovirus exposure and HLA in healthy donors. At the level of the study: Around 85 million unique TCRs from HLA-typed donors were held in an early data release.

Trimming stripped 7 bases from V and 7 bases from J, with 11 bases between. The CDR3 has 12 residues. CDR1 and CDR2 from the germline V gene are SNHLY and FYNNEI. Study findings and constraints: TCR sequences were mostly rare, though some public TCRs occurred in many donors. It was reportedly the case that the classifier diagnosed cytomegalovirus status with high specificity and sensitivity.

V gene TRBV2 combines with J gene TRBJ2-1; TRBD1 is a possible D gene (5 bases). Material for sequencing was PBMCs. The sequence came from a female donor in good health and CMV-seropositive. CDR3 coding DNA: TGTGCCAGCATTGGGGCAGGAAATGAGCAGTTCTTC. Protein sequence: CASIGAGNEQFF.